A selection of T cell receptor beta chains follows, all from one sample in a study of response to subunit inactivated influenza vaccine. TCRdb independently ran MiXCR on the RT-PCR reads; one entry per CDR3 protein. In the table there are over 750,000 distinct CDR3 sequences, 20% to 25% of which are singletons. The sample here was PBMCs from blood, taken roughly 5 days after vaccination. These receptors all stem from a man aged 45 to 65 who received an inactivated influenza vaccine. The CDR3 runs from the conserved cysteine through the conserved F or W. Fields, in order: J gene, D gene, clone size, V gene, CDR3 DNA, CDR3 protein. A D gene is named only where the DNA matches it firmly. The size field is filled for only some rows; it gives once, few, many or a size class.

TRBJ1-5 | - | many | TRBV12-3/TRBV12-4 | TGTGCCAGCAGCCTTGGCACCCAGCCCCAGCATTTT | CASSLGTQPQHF
TRBJ2-1 | TRBD1 | few | TRBV7-9 | TGTGCCAGCAGCGAATTCGACAGGGTCAATGAGCAGTTCTTC | CASSEFDRVNEQFF
TRBJ2-5 | - | few | TRBV30 | TGTGCCTGGAGTGGACAGTGGTCAGAGACCCAGTACTTC | CAWSGQWSETQYF
TRBJ2-3 | - | - | TRBV29-1 | TGCAGCGTCACAGGAGGCACAGATACGCAGTATTTT | CSVTGGTDTQYF
TRBJ2-3 | - | - | TRBV7-9 | TGTGCCAGCAGCTTAGACCCACTATGGGATACGCAGTATTTT | CASSLDPLWDTQYF
TRBJ2-1 | - | few | TRBV27 | TGTGCCAGCAGTTCGTACTCCTACAATGAGCAGTTCTTC | CASSSYSYNEQFF
TRBJ2-7 | - | few | TRBV11-2 | TGTGCCAGCAGCTGGAGACAGGTCCCCTTCAACTACGAGCAGTACTTC | CASSWRQVPFNYEQYF
TRBJ2-5 | - | - | TRBV11-2 | TGTGCCAGCAGCCCCTCTAGGACTACCGCAGAGACCCAGTACTTC | CASSPSRTTAETQYF
TRBJ1-1 | - | few | TRBV7-9 | TGTGCCAGCAGCTGGACGACAGTGAACACTGAAGCTTTCTTT | CASSWTTVNTEAFF
TRBJ2-5 | - | many | TRBV29-1 | TGCAGCGTTACCCCCAGCGGGCTGTACCAAGAGACCCAGTACTTC | CSVTPSGLYQETQYF
TRBJ1-5 | - | - | TRBV4-3 | TGCGCCAGCAGCCAAGATCTGGTGAGTCCCCAGCCCCAGCATTTT | CASSQDLVSPQPQHF
TRBJ2-1 | - | - | TRBV20-1 | TGCAGTGCTAGAATGGAGGGTCCCTACAATGAGCAGTTCTTC | CSARMEGPYNEQFF
TRBJ1-4 | - | few | TRBV12-3/TRBV12-4 | TGTGCCAGCAGTGGACAGATAAATGAAAAACTGTTTTTT | CASSGQINEKLFF
TRBJ2-1 | - | few | TRBV12-3/TRBV12-4 | TGTGCCAGCAGTACCAGGACGAGCAATGAGCAGTTCTTC | CASSTRTSNEQFF
TRBJ1-1 | - | - | TRBV20-1 | TGCAGTGCTAGTGGATACAGAGCCATGAACACTGAAGCTTTCTTT | CSASGYRAMNTEAFF
TRBJ2-7 | - | few | TRBV6-2/TRBV6-3 | TGTGCCAGTTGGGACTCCTACTACGAGCAGTACTTC | CASWDSYYEQYF
TRBJ1-1 | - | few | TRBV7-9 | TGTGCCAGCAGCAGACAGGCGATGAACACTGAAGCTTTCTTT | CASSRQAMNTEAFF
TRBJ2-1 | - | - | TRBV6-1 | TGTGCCAGCAAATCGGGCCACCCCAATGAGCAGTTCTTC | CASKSGHPNEQFF
TRBJ2-6 | TRBD1 | - | TRBV5-6 | TGTGCCAGCAGCGAGGACAGGACCTCCTCTGGGGCCAACGTCCTGACTTTC | CASSEDRTSSGANVLTF
TRBJ1-2 | - | few | TRBV20-1 | TGCAGTGCTAGAGATACGGGGATCGGCTATGGCTACACCTTC | CSARDTGIGYGYTF
TRBJ2-7 | - | few | TRBV20-1 | TGCAGTGCTAGTTACAGGACTGATCCCTACGAGCAGTACTTC | CSASYRTDPYEQYF
TRBJ2-7 | TRBD1 | - | TRBV20-1 | TGCAGTGCTAGCCGCACAGGGGAGACCTACGAGCAGTACTTC | CSASRTGETYEQYF
TRBJ2-2 | - | few | TRBV29-1 | TGCAGCGTTGAGGGGGTTTTGAACACCGGGGAGCTGTTTTTT | CSVEGVLNTGELFF
TRBJ2-2 | TRBD2 | few | TRBV4-2 | TGTGCCAGCAGCCAGGGACTAGCGGGACCCACCGGGGAGCTGTTTTTT | CASSQGLAGPTGELFF
TRBJ2-3 | TRBD2 | few | TRBV6-2/TRBV6-3 | TGTGCCAGCAGTTACTCGTCGGCGGGAGCGTGGACAGATACGCAGTATTTT | CASSYSSAGAWTDTQYF
TRBJ1-1 | TRBD1 | few | TRBV27 | TGTGCCAGCGGGACAGGGAACACTGAAGCTTTCTTT | CASGTGNTEAFF
TRBJ2-2 | TRBD2 | few | TRBV4-2 | TGTGCCAGCAGCCCCCAAACTAGCGGGCTCACCGGGGAGCTGTTTTTT | CASSPQTSGLTGELFF
TRBJ1-1 | - | few | TRBV15 | TGTGCCACCTCCCTGGACACTGAAGCTTTCTTT | CATSLDTEAFF
TRBJ1-4 | - | few | TRBV30 | TGTGCCTGGAACGTGTGGGGGGAAAAACTGTTTTTT | CAWNVWGEKLFF
TRBJ2-1 | TRBD1 | few | TRBV7-9 | TGTGCCAGCAGCTTAAAACAGGGGTACAATGAGCAGTTCTTC | CASSLKQGYNEQFF
TRBJ1-4 | - | few | TRBV4-3 | TGCGCCAGCAGCCAAGATAGGCTGCGGAATGAAAAACTGTTTTTT | CASSQDRLRNEKLFF
TRBJ2-1 | - | few | TRBV11-2 | TGTGCCAGCAGCTTATTTGAGACTAGGAGCTCCTACAATGAGCAGTTCTTC | CASSLFETRSSYNEQFF
TRBJ2-2 | - | few | TRBV6-5 | TGTGCCAGCCGTTATTCCCGATCCGGGGAGCTGTTTTTT | CASRYSRSGELFF
TRBJ2-6 | TRBD1 | many | TRBV27 | TGTGCCAGCAGTTTAGGACAGGGATCTGGGGCCAACGTCCTGACTTTC | CASSLGQGSGANVLTF
TRBJ2-7 | TRBD1 | - | TRBV6-2/TRBV6-3 | TGTGCCAGCCCCACGCCGCGCAGGGGGCTGAACGAGCAGTACTTC | CASPTPRRGLNEQYF
TRBJ2-7 | - | - | TRBV12-3/TRBV12-4 | TGTGCCAGCAGCCCACCGACTAGTGCGTCGTCCGAGCAGTACTTC | CASSPPTSASSEQYF
TRBJ2-3 | TRBD2 | few | TRBV24-1 | TGTGCCACCAGTGACCCCAAAGCGGGAAACACAGATACGCAGTATTTT | CATSDPKAGNTDTQYF